This T cell receptor (beta chain) was sequenced for a study of blood T cell repertoires in COVID-19. The CDR3 is made up of 16 amino acids. The germline gives CDR1 MNHEY, CDR2 SMNVEV (reference sequence). Trimming removed 2 bases from V and 4 bases from J; junction bases left unmatched: 8. Profiling relied on immunoSEQ multiplex PCR, and the TCRdb table lists in-frame clones only, not all of them. The repertoire holds 150,000 to 200,000 clones, with more than 80% as singletons. The sequence derives from a woman aged 60-75 years with acute or convalescent COVID-19. Sequencing used peripheral blood. The V call is TRBV27, the J call TRBJ1-5; 7 nucleotides line up with TRBD1. For the CDR3, the DNA is TGTGCCAGCAGTTTAATGGGACAGAGTTATAATCAGCCCCAGCATTTT. Translating it yields CASSLMGQSYNQPQHF.